This entry describes one TCR beta chain. Its specific antigen is unknown. Per-nucleotide qualities are absent, and no much larger clonotype sits a single base away. The data stem from a study of cytomegalovirus exposure and HLA in healthy donors (TCRdb year 2017). About the study as a whole: According to an earlier analysis of 587 of the donors, about 179 million T cells yielded some 120 million unique TCR beta sequences and about 300 Gb of sequence data. An early release covering roughly 600 HLA-typed donors comprised 250 to 350 gigabases of sequencing data and around 80 million unique TCR sequences. Of the 300 to 500 genotyped donors, less than 85% were placed in the genetic ancestry cluster associated with self-reported Caucasian donors. The study aimed to test whether signatures of past pathogen exposure could be identified by cataloging public T cell receptors. Using immunosequencing, the study profiled T cell repertoires from fewer than 700 subjects and related those repertoires to cytomegalovirus serostatus. Along with the approximately 700-subject first cohort, a separate validation cohort of over a hundred different subjects was used. To predict cytomegalovirus infection status, the study combined high-throughput TCR immunosequencing, statistical association of individual TCRs with disease status, and machine learning. A later analysis re-examined previously published TCR beta repertoires from about 670 donors and added high-resolution HLA genotyping to investigate patterns of TCR occurrence. In the later analysis, no new phenotypic data were used to find candidate immune exposures; instead, reliance was placed on TCR beta sequences and their occurrence across donors. An earlier analysis of 587 of the donors applied high-throughput TCR beta sequencing to assess whether each TCR beta V gene segment acted as functional or pseudogenic. Alongside the repertoire data, information on donor age, sex, ethnicity and CMV serostatus was compiled. A later genetic analysis used genome-wide SNP genotypes for about three fifths of the 666 donors, treating that subset as a discovery cohort. All discovery cohort repertoires had been generated using a single sequencing platform. HLA typing included class I and class II loci at four-digit resolution. Typing coverage differed by locus: A, B, C, DRB1 and DQB1 were typed in about 629-630 donors, DQA1 in approximately 520, DPA1 in 606, and DPB1 in approximately 450. About five DR-DQ haplotypes were handled as single units for association and clustering because linkage in the cohort was strong. Among 300 to 450 genotyped donors of the cohort, an average of approximately 250,000 unique TCR beta nucleotide sequences were sequenced per donor, roughly 18% of them non-productive. What the study reported, not specific to this receptor: In a later genetic analysis, a missense DCLRE1C variant was associated with V-gene and J-gene trimming of TCR beta chains, and the association was replicated in an independent cohort. Some IMGT-functional V segments, including TRBV6-2 and TRBV6-3, could not be distinguished by the 87-base-pair reads and were therefore excluded. For the cohort, immune exposure information was limited to CMV serostatus. Sequencing depth was assumed to be roughly uniform across donors in the presence/absence analyses, though that assumption may not hold. A later analysis reported that several top co-occurrence clusters appeared linked to parvovirus B19, influenza, CMV and Epstein-Barr virus. The study listed approximately 160 TCR beta chains as associated with cytomegalovirus. Assigning TCR associations to individual alleles was difficult when HLA alleles, especially DR and DQ, strongly co-occurred. This cohort had only TCR beta chains sequenced, and the lack of alpha or paired-chain data limited which features could be detected. It was suggested by the authors that the approach could potentially be generalized to other disease states and immunological phenotypes. A further reported finding was that TCR beta sequences accurately predicted the HLA-A and HLA-B alleles for most subjects in the first cohort. In both the original and validation cohorts, the classifier was reported to diagnose cytomegalovirus status with high specificity and sensitivity. In a later analysis, HLA-associated TCR beta chains showed more clonal expansion and lower generation probabilities than non-associated chains that were equally common. The sequencing pipeline was judged likely to have produced a cluster of highly shared sequence variants as a technical artifact. In a later analysis, the rate of TCR association differed among HLA loci, with DRB1 alleles having the most associated TCRs and HLA-C alleles having the fewest. A later analysis associated 15,000 or so TCR beta sequences with specific HLA alleles at a false discovery rate of 0.05. Correlated functional status among segregating V segments might reflect linkage disequilibrium, but an unknown experimental factor could not be ruled out. Because counts were too low, roughly 17 rarely observed V segments, including chromosome 9 orphons, were left out of the earlier analysis of 500 to 750 of the donors. While some public TCRs were present in many individuals, most TCR sequences turned up only very rarely across donors. A few of the identified cytomegalovirus-associated TCR beta chains were confirmed in vitro to be specific for cytomegalovirus antigens. A later genetic analysis reported fewer N-insertions in productive TCRs among donors in an Asian-associated ancestry cluster than the approximately 700-donor mean. In an earlier analysis of about 540 of the donors, most TCR beta V segments were observed in productive rearrangements about 87% or about 30% of the time, broadly matching IMGT annotations. HLA typing was unavailable for some donors at each locus, so association tests used only the typed subset. In a later analysis, most CMV-associated TCR beta chains were found to appear HLA-restricted, with HLA associations seemingly driven largely by CMV exposure.

The protocol used for the library was the immunoSEQ multiplex PCR assay. For the multiplex PCR, a mixture combining 60 forward primers for TCR Vbeta segments and 13 reverse primers for TCR Jbeta segments was used. The CDR3 region of rearranged TCR beta genes was amplified from genomic DNA by a multiplex PCR assay. Amplified TCR beta libraries were sequenced as 87-base-pair reads on the Illumina HiSeq System. The paper's data handling went like this. A later analysis tallied around 87 million unique TCR beta chains across the 666 repertoires, and about 12 million of those chains were shared by two or more donors. A nearest-neighbor algorithm error-corrected the raw reads and collapsed the reads into unique sequences, merging closely related sequences to remove PCR and sequencing errors. V, D and J gene segments were assigned by aligning CDR3 sequences to IMGT reference sequences. For a sequence to be retained, a match of at least six nucleotides was required to both a V gene segment and a J gene segment. A rearrangement was called productive if the CDR3 had no stop codons and remained in frame with V and J, and every other rearrangement was called non-productive. Following IMGT convention, CDR3 was defined as the stretch from the second conserved V-encoded cysteine up to the conserved J-encoded phenylalanine. In an earlier analysis of approximately 590 of the donors, sequences lacking an unambiguous match to a single V gene segment were excluded. An earlier analysis of fewer than 650 of the donors classified V segments as functional when productive rearrangements were above 56.7% and as segregating when the standard deviation between donors was above 5%. A statistical classification framework was built to diagnose cytomegalovirus status from the catalog of TCR beta chain sequences. In a later analysis, V and J genes were assigned by comparing TCR nucleotide sequences against IMGT/GENE-DB human TR gene sequences. The TCRdist pipeline was used in a later analysis to assign CDR3 sequences and most-parsimonious VDJ recombination scenarios. A later analysis defined each TCR beta chain by its CDR3 amino acid sequence plus V-gene family, and excluded reads lacking a unique V-gene family. A later analysis removed 550 to 700 highly shared, low-generation-probability nucleotide sequences to deal with suspected cross-contamination and a sequencing artifact. In a later analysis, a clonal expansion index for each public chain was calculated from normalized within-repertoire ranks of inferred template counts. A later analysis computed generation probabilities with a VDJ recombination model fitted to out-of-frame rearrangements, and checked the results against IGoR. In a later analysis, hypergeometric tests were used to score TCR-TCR, TCR-HLA and TCR-CMV co-occurrence, with a repertoire-size bias correction applied to TCR pairs. False discovery rates were estimated in a later analysis by permuting HLA or CMV assignments 20 times. In a later analysis, co-occurring TCRs were grouped with DBSCAN, and TCRdist sequence similarity was added when clustering was performed within HLA-allele-positive subsets. Repertoires with fewer than 30,000 or more than 120,000 public chains were left out of co-occurrence clustering, as were a handful of repertoires with anomalous nucleotide sharing. Imported from immuneACCESS, the table was reduced by TCRdb to in-frame sequences with V and J called. These copies leave out some clones; in studies compared against another copy, an unresolved V gene accounts for under half, and the cause of the remainder is not known. From that table come the V and J calls and clone size; the DNA was used to work out D and trimming. Counted in this sample were about 130,000 clones; around 74% of them appeared once. The ten most abundant clones make up 4.3% of the sample.

In total, about 650 healthy bone marrow donors made up the cohort. At the time of sampling, every cohort member was nominally healthy, though immune exposures that went unrecorded were likely present. The donor tested CMV seropositive, placing the donor among the 289 seropositive members of the cohort. Every donor gave a peripheral blood sample, and the peripheral blood mononuclear cells from that sample were used for TCR beta sequencing. The Qiagen DNeasy Blood Extraction Kit was used to extract genomic DNA from the blood cell samples. The CDR3, from cysteine to phenylalanine, totals 17 residues. The sequence is cut down to CDR3 DNA, 51 bases in frame from base 1.

The sample consisted of PBMCs. The chain is assembled from TRBV21-1 and TRBJ2-7; the table's D call of TRBD1 was not tested on the DNA. TRBV21-1 corresponds to a pseudogene. The clonotype originates from a man in his late teens or twenties in good health and CMV-seropositive. The DNA is as follows: TGTGCCAGCAGCAAAGTTCTGTCGGGACAGGCAGGATACGAGCAGTACTTC. The resulting protein is CASSKVLSGQAGYEQYF.